A single sample is the source of the 18 T cell receptor beta chains below, sequenced in a study of shared clonotypes between healthy human individuals. Sequencing used immunoSEQ multiplex PCR; TCRdb keeps in-frame clones, though not all of them. The repertoire holds about 2 million clones, approximately 94% seen once, with more than 0.95% in the top ten. Terminally differentiated effector memory CD45RA+ cells were left out of the naive CD8 fraction, which was CD45RO-negative and positively selected for CCR7. The sample was naive CD8+ T cells sorted from blood. Receptors originate from a man aged 18 to 29 in good health.

For this clone: Other DNA sequences in the same sample also yield this CDR3. This rearrangement joins TRBV4-1 to TRBJ2-3, with 10 positions matching TRBD1. After removal of 3 bases from V and 3 bases from J, the junction contained 3 bases not matched to a gene. This CDR3 contains 15 residues. The V gene's germline CDR1 is MGHRA and CDR2 YSYEKL. The CDR3 reads CASSHPGQGTDTQYF. The CDR3 DNA reads as TGCGCCAGCAGCCACCCGGGACAGGGGACAGATACGCAGTATTTT.

The gene calls are TRBV2 and TRBJ2-2, with 7 bases matching TRBD2. Germline V gives CDR1 SNHLY, CDR2 FYNNEI. V shed 10 bases and J 3 bases; nucleotides not matched to a gene: 5. This CDR3 comprises 13 residues. CDR3 in amino acids: CATSGGDTGELFF. CDR3 in DNA: TGTGCCACCTCTGGGGGGGACACCGGGGAGCTGTTTTTT.

The J gene is TRBJ1-2, the V gene TRBV4-1; 8 bases align to TRBD1. V shed 0 bases and J 2 bases; nucleotides not matched to a gene: 8. The CDR3 runs 17 residues. Germline V CDR1 and CDR2: MGHRA, YSYEKL. For the CDR3, the DNA is TGCGCCAGCAGCCAAGACCTTATCAGGGGGCCAAACTATGGCTACACCTTC. Protein sequence: CASSQDLIRGPNYGYTF.

This chain joins TRBV30 and TRBJ2-7; D is ambiguous. The CDR3 is made up of 12 amino acids. Germline CDR1 GTSNPN, CDR2 SVGIG (reference sequence). Between the trimmed V and J ends, which lost 4 bases and 5 bases, there was a span of 12 bases. CDR3 residues: CAWTPLGNEQYF. As DNA, the CDR3 is TGTGCCTGGACGCCATTGGGAAACGAGCAGTACTTC. Based on the CDR3 plus reference TRBV30 and TRBJ2-7, the full variable domain is SQTIHQWPATLVQPVGSPLSLECTVEGTSNPNLYWYRQAAGRGLQLLFYSVGIGQISSEVPQNLSASRPQDRQFILSSKKLLLSDSGFYLCAWTPLGNEQYFGPGTRLTVT.

The chain combines TRBV10-1 with TRBJ2-7; TRBD2 agrees at 8 bases. The V and J ends lost 2 bases and 5 bases, in that order; junction bases with no gene match: 5. The CDR3 is made up of 14 amino acids. Germline V gene sequence: CDR1 WNHNN, CDR2 SYGVQD (reference sequence). The CDR3 spells CASSEIAGSDEQYF. CDR3 nucleotide sequence: TGCGCCAGCAGTGAGATAGCGGGGAGCGACGAGCAGTACTTC.

This clone came up once. The rearrangement links TRBV6-1 to TRBJ2-7; D unclear. From germline, CDR1 is MNHNS and CDR2 SASEGT. CDR3 length equals 13 residues. Trimming shortened V by 3 bases and J by 2 bases, and 8 bases separated the two germline ends. The CDR3 region is CASSDIPTYEQYF. The CDR3 bases are TGTGCCAGCAGTGACATCCCCACCTACGAGCAGTACTTC.

V is TRBV12-5 and J is TRBJ2-1; TRBD1 agrees at 9 bases. CDR1 and CDR2 (germline): LGHNT, FRNRAP. The CDR3 has 16 amino acids. Losses at the gene ends were 1 base for V and 6 bases for J; bases not matched to a gene: 7. CDR3 in DNA: TGTGCTAGTGGTTTGGACGGACAGGGGACGATCAATGAGCAGTTCTTC. Its protein is CASGLDGQGTINEQFF.

This chain uses TRBV10-3 with TRBJ1-1; D is unresolved. CDR1 is ENHRY and CDR2 is SYGVKD in the germline V gene. V lost 0 bases and J 1 base, leaving 9 bases between the germline ends. The CDR3 loop spans 15 amino acids. The CDR3, as DNA: TGTGCCATCAGTGAGTCAATGGGATCGAACACTGAAGCTTTCTTT. It specifies CAISESMGSNTEAFF.

This clone appeared a single time. J is TRBJ2-5 and V is TRBV5-1; 10 bases fit TRBD1. The CDR3 extends over 16 amino acids. Germline CDR1 and CDR2: SGHRS and YFSETQ. V shed 3 bases and J 5 bases; nucleotides not matched to a gene: 10. Here the CDR3 reads CASSSYPDRGEETQYF. Here the CDR3 DNA reads TGCGCCAGCAGCTCTTACCCGGACAGGGGGGAGGAGACCCAGTACTTC.

With respect to this clone: Different DNA sequences within this sample yield the same CDR3. The genes are TRBV19 and TRBJ1-1; unclear D gene. Germline V gene data show CDR1 as LNHDA and CDR2 as SQIVND (reference sequence). The CDR3 length is 12 residues. The germline V and J ends were trimmed by 3 bases and 6 bases, with 8 bases remaining between them. Here the CDR3 DNA reads TGTGCCAGTAGTATTGGCGGCGCTGAAGCTTTCTTT. Protein sequence: CASSIGGAEAFF.

The rearrangement uses TRBV28 and TRBJ2-5, with D unresolved. The CDR3 totals 14 residues. The germline V and J ends were trimmed by 2 bases and 0 bases, with 7 bases remaining between them. Germline CDR1 is MDHEN and CDR2 is SYDVKM. CDR3 DNA: TGTGCCAGCAGTTTAGTGGGTTACCAAGAGACCCAGTACTTC. It is translated as CASSLVGYQETQYF.

The V gene is TRBV11-2, the J gene TRBJ2-2, with 8 bases matching TRBD1. Losses at the gene ends were 5 bases for V and 3 bases for J; bases not matched to a gene: 11. Germline CDR1 and CDR2: SGHAT and FQNNGV. The CDR3 is made up of 17 amino acids. For the CDR3, the DNA is TGTGCCAGCAGCCCCGACCTGGACAGGGAGCACACCGGGGAGCTGTTTTTT. Translating it yields CASSPDLDREHTGELFF.

The V gene is TRBV4-3, the J gene TRBJ2-5; D call uncertain. Germline lookup yields CDR1 LGHNA and CDR2 YSLEER. Trimming took 4 bases from V and 5 from J, leaving 11 bases between them. This CDR3 region has 13 residues. CDR3 loop: CASSLGLWETQYF. Written as DNA, the CDR3 is TGCGCCAGCAGCCTCGGCCTGTGGGAGACCCAGTACTTC.

The gene calls are TRBV25-1 and TRBJ2-3, with unresolved D. The ends were cut back, 0 bases at V and 4 bases at J, with 14 bases in the middle. There are 16 residues in the CDR3. The germline V gene has CDR1 MGHDK and CDR2 SYGVNS. The CDR3 DNA follows: TGTGCCAGCAGTGAATATGGTCCAGATGGCCCAGATACGCAGTATTTT. Amino acids: CASSEYGPDGPDTQYF. The complete variable domain, with remaining parts taken from reference TRBV25-1 and TRBJ2-3, reads EADIYQTPRYLVIGTGKKITLECSQTMGHDKMYWYQQDPGMELHLIHYSYGVNSTEKGDLSSESTVSRIRTEHFPLTLESARPSHTSQYLCASSEYGPDGPDTQYFGPGTRLTVL.

The CDR3 loop reads CASSLDPDRGPYNEQFF. The CDR3 DNA reads TGTGCCAGCAGCTTAGACCCCGACAGGGGGCCCTACAATGAGCAGTTCTTC. The chain is built from TRBV11-2 and TRBJ2-1, with 10 nucleotides matching TRBD1. V lost 0 bases and J lost 2; bases outside the gene matches: 4. The CDR3 extends over 17 amino acids. The germline gives CDR1 SGHAT, CDR2 FQNNGV.

The chain combines TRBV5-8 with TRBJ1-2, with 9 bases identical to TRBD1. The CDR3 sequence is 16 residues long. Germline CDR1 reads SGHTS; CDR2 reads YDEGEE. After removal of 4 bases from V and 8 bases from J, the junction contained 15 bases not matched to a gene. CDR3 residues: CASSLLIGTGRDGYTF. The DNA for the CDR3 is TGTGCCAGCAGCCTGCTTATTGGGACAGGGAGGGACGGCTACACCTTC.

A note on this clone: The identical CDR3 is also encoded by other nucleotide sequences in the sample. The chain uses TRBV2 and TRBJ2-5, with D tentatively TRBD1 (5 bases). Germline V gene lookup returns CDR1 SNHLY and CDR2 FYNNEI. The CDR3 sequence is 13 residues long. Trimming took 3 bases from V and 1 from J, leaving 6 bases between them. The CDR3 DNA reads as TGTGCCAGCAGTGACAGGGTCCAAGAGACCCAGTACTTC. Encoded protein: CASSDRVQETQYF.

The chain carries TRBV5-1 and TRBJ2-1; D gene ambiguous. V dropped 0 bases and J dropped 10 bases, with 17 bases sitting between them. CDR1 and CDR2 (germline): SGHRS, YFSETQ. CDR3 length: 15 residues. The chain's CDR3 is CASSLAQPGLVEQFF. Here the CDR3 DNA reads TGCGCCAGCAGCTTGGCCCAGCCTGGTCTAGTCGAGCAGTTCTTC.